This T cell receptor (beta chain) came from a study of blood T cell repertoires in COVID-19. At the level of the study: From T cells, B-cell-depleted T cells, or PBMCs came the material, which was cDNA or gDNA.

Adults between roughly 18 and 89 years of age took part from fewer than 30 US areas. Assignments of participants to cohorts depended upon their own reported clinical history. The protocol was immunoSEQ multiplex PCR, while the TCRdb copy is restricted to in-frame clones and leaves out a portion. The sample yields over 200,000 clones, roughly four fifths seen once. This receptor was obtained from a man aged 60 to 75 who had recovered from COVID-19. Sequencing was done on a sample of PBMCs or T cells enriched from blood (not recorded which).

DNA of the CDR3: TGTGCCAGCAGTCCATATCGGCAGGGTTTCGATTATCAGCCCCAGCATTTT. Translated: CASSPYRQGFDYQPQHF. The rearrangement joins TRBV27 to TRBJ1-5, with D perhaps TRBD1 (5 bases). The CDR3 length is 17 residues. The V and J ends lost 5 bases and 5 bases respectively, with 22 bases between them. Germline CDR1 MNHEY, CDR2 SMNVEV (reference sequence).